A single sample is the source of the 17 T cell receptor beta chains below, sequenced in a study of shared clonotypes between healthy human individuals. Libraries were prepared by immunoSEQ multiplex PCR; TCRdb keeps only in-frame clonotypes and omits some of them. The sample carries 2 million to 2.5 million clones, about 94% recorded once. Source material: naive CD4+ T cells sorted from blood. Subset here: CD45RA+ positively selected. These receptors were obtained from a man aged 18-30 years in good health.

Only one count was recorded for this clone. Distinct nucleotide sequences in the sample also encode this CDR3. This chain joins TRBV30 and TRBJ1-1, with D possibly being TRBD1 (6 bases). Germline loops: CDR1 GTSNPN, CDR2 SVGIG (reference sequence). This CDR3 has 14 amino acids. V was clipped by 0 bases and J by 1 base, with 9 bases between them. The CDR3: CAWSVLGQNTEAFF. The CDR3 DNA sequence: TGTGCCTGGAGTGTACTGGGACAGAACACTGAAGCTTTCTTT.

This chain uses TRBV6-1 with TRBJ2-2, with D tentatively TRBD2 (5 bases). V was pared by 4 bases and J by 1 base, with 22 bases between. This CDR3 spans 19 amino acids. Germline V gene data show CDR1 as MNHNS and CDR2 as SASEGT. In nucleotides, the CDR3 is TGTGCCAGCAGTGCCCCGATTGGGAGCACTACCTTGAACACCGGGGAGCTGTTTTTT. This encodes CASSAPIGSTTLNTGELFF.

This clone has a single count. The chain links TRBV27 to TRBJ2-7; tentative D call: TRBD1 (5 bases). The V gene's germline CDR1 is MNHEY and CDR2 SMNVEV (reference sequence). V was pared by 7 bases and J by 2 bases, with 15 bases between. The CDR3 covers 14 residues. Here the CDR3 reads CASKGKAGTYEQYF. CDR3 DNA sequence: TGTGCCAGCAAAGGGAAGGCAGGGACCTACGAGCAGTACTTC.

This clone was counted between two and nine times. The rearrangement links TRBV2 to TRBJ1-5, with D possibly being TRBD1 (6 bases). Germline loops: CDR1 SNHLY, CDR2 FYNNEI. The germline V and J ends were trimmed by 7 bases and 6 bases, with 22 bases remaining between them. The CDR3 is 16 amino acids. The CDR3 region has the DNA TGTGCCAGCACCCGGGACACCCTAAAGGCGGGTCAGCCCCAGCATTTT. Its translation is CASTRDTLKAGQPQHF. Variable domain in full (rest from reference TRBV2 and TRBJ1-5): EPEVTQTPSHQVTQMGQEVILRCVPISNHLYFYWYRQILGQKVEFLVSFYNNEISEKSEIFDDQFSVERPDGSNFTLKIRSTKLEDSAMYFCASTRDTLKAGQPQHFGDGTRLSIL.

The chain carries TRBV11-2 and TRBJ2-5; TRBD2 matches at 11 bases. Trimming removed 2 bases from V and 1 base from J; junction bases left unmatched: 3. The CDR3 extends over 16 amino acids. Germline assignment: CDR1 SGHAT and CDR2 FQNNGV. CDR3 in amino acids: CASSLRGLAAQETQYF. The CDR3, as DNA: TGTGCCAGCAGCTTAAGGGGACTAGCGGCCCAAGAGACCCAGTACTTC.

The V gene is TRBV10-3, the J gene TRBJ1-6; D unclear. V was trimmed by 8 bases and J by 0 bases, leaving 5 bases between them. The germline V gene encodes CDR1 ENHRY and CDR2 SYGVKD. CDR3 length equals 13 residues. CDR3 protein: CAIASSYNSPLHF. The CDR3 DNA follows: TGTGCCATCGCAAGCTCCTATAATTCACCCCTCCACTTT.

V usage is TRBV19 and J usage is TRBJ1-4, with TRBD1 identical over 8 bases. This CDR3 contains 15 residues. V dropped 6 bases and J dropped 4; count of bases not matched to a gene: 7. Germline assignment: CDR1 LNHDA and CDR2 SQIVND (reference sequence). CDR3 nucleotides: TGTGCCAGTAGCAAAGGGGACAGGCTTAATGAAAAACTGTTTTTT. Protein: CASSKGDRLNEKLFF.

The chain employs TRBV6-1 and TRBJ1-5; 9 bases are shared with TRBD1. V lost 6 bases to trimming and J lost 6 bases; unmatched junction nucleotides: 9. This CDR3 has 15 residues. CDR1 is MNHNS and CDR2 is SASEGT in the germline V gene. The DNA of the CDR3 is TGTGCCAGCAGAGAAAGCTTGACAGGGGGTCAGCCCCAGCATTTT. Protein sequence: CASRESLTGGQPQHF.

The genes are TRBV28 and TRBJ2-4, with 8 positions matching TRBD1. CDR3 length equals 14 residues. In germline, CDR1 is MDHEN, CDR2 SYDVKM. J lost 1 base, V lost 10 bases, and 6 bases had no gene match. CDR3 in DNA: TGTGCCACCCAGGACAGGGCCGCCAAAAACATTCAGTACTTC. The encoded protein is CATQDRAAKNIQYF.

As regards this clone: The same CDR3 arises from other DNA sequences in this sample as well. The chain combines TRBV6-5 with TRBJ1-1, with D unclear. CDR1 is MNHEY, CDR2 SVGAGI, per germline. The CDR3 contains 14 residues. With 5 bases removed from V and 1 base from J, the gap between germline ends came to 11 bases. The CDR3 nucleotides are TGTGCCAGCAGTCCCACGGGGAGGAACACTGAAGCTTTCTTT. Amino acids: CASSPTGRNTEAFF.

The gene calls are TRBV9 and TRBJ1-2; a possible D gene is TRBD1 (6 bases). The germline V gene has CDR1 SGDLS and CDR2 YYNGEE. There are 13 residues in the CDR3. Trimming stripped 0 bases from V and 8 bases from J, with 11 bases between. CDR3 bases: TGTGCCAGCAGCGTAGATCAGGGGCTCGGCTACACCTTC. It codes for CASSVDQGLGYTF.

This clone came up once. This sequence joins TRBV11-2 and TRBJ1-1; D not certain. V shed 4 bases and J shed 0 bases, with 6 bases lying between them. The CDR3 consists of 13 residues. Germline V gene data show CDR1 as SGHAT and CDR2 as FQNNGV. The CDR3 DNA is TGTGCCAGCAGCTCGAGGTTGAACACTGAAGCTTTCTTT. This encodes CASSSRLNTEAFF.

The rearrangement joins TRBV19 to TRBJ1-2; 7 nucleotides align to TRBD1. Germline V CDR1 and CDR2: LNHDA, SQIVND (reference sequence). The CDR3 runs 14 residues. V trimming: 7 bases; J trimming: 9 bases; junction bases outside the gene matches: 14. The CDR3 protein is CASTQPLTGNSYTF. The CDR3 coding sequence is TGTGCCAGTACCCAACCCCTGACAGGGAACAGCTACACCTTC.

The rearrangement joins TRBV13 to TRBJ2-5, with D perhaps matching TRBD1 or TRBD2 (5 bases each). The germline CDR1 and CDR2 sequences are PRHDT and FYEKMQ (reference sequence). The CDR3 length is 16 residues. Trimming took off 4 bases at V and 4 bases at J, with 19 bases between the two ends. As DNA, the CDR3 is TGTGCCAGCAGCTCCGATATCGAGGGGTTGGGAGAGACCCAGTACTTC. This encodes CASSSDIEGLGETQYF.

The J gene is TRBJ2-5, the V gene TRBV5-1; weak D call: TRBD2 (5 bases). CDR3 length equals 15 residues. Germline CDR1 is SGHRS and CDR2 is YFSETQ. Trimming cost V 4 bases and J 2 bases, with 15 bases left between them. For the CDR3, the DNA is TGCGCCAGCAGCGGAGGTCCGGGCACACAAGAGACCCAGTACTTC. Translating gives CASSGGPGTQETQYF. The variable domain in full, completed from reference TRBV5-1 and TRBJ2-5, reads KAGVTQTPRYLIKTRGQQVTLSCSPISGHRSVSWYQQTPGQGLQFLFEYFSETQRNKGNFPGRFSGRQFSNSRSEMNVSTLELGDSALYLCASSGGPGTQETQYFGPGTRLLVL.

The chain combines TRBV18 with TRBJ2-7, with 12 positions matching TRBD2. This CDR3 spans 16 amino acids. V dropped 5 bases and J dropped 2; count of bases not matched to a gene: 7. Germline V gives CDR1 KGHSH, CDR2 LQKENI. CDR3 sequence: CASSSTLAGGTYEQYF. CDR3 sequence (DNA): TGTGCCAGCTCATCGACCCTAGCGGGGGGGACCTACGAGCAGTACTTC.

The genes are TRBV5-4 and TRBJ1-3, with unresolved D. The CDR3 consists of 14 residues. The V gene lost 2 bases and the J gene lost 3 bases, with 9 bases spanning the gap. Germline assignment: CDR1 SGHNT and CDR2 YYREEE (reference sequence). This CDR3 is CASSFSGLGNTIYF. The CDR3 DNA reads TGTGCCAGCAGCTTTTCAGGACTTGGAAACACCATATATTTT.